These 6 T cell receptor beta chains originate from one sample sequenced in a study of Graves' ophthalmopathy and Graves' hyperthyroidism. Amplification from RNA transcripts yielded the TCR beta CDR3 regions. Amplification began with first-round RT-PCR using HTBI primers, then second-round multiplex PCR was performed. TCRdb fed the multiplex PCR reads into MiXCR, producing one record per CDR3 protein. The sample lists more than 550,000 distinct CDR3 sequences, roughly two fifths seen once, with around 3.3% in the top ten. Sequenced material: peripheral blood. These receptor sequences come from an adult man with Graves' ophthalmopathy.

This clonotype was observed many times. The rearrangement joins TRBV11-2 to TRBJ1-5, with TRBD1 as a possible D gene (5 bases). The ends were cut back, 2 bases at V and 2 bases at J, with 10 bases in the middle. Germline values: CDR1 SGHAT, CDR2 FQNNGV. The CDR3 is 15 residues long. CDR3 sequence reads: CASSLWGDGNQPQHF. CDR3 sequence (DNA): TGTGCCAGCAGCTTATGGGGGGACGGCAATCAGCCCCAGCATTTT.

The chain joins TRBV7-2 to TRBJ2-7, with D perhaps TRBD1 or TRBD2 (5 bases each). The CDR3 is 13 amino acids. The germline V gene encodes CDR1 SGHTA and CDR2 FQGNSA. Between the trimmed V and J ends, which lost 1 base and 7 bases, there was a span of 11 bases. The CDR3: CASSLGGPNEQYF. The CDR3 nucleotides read TGTGCCAGCAGCTTAGGGGGACCCAATGAGCAGTACTTC.

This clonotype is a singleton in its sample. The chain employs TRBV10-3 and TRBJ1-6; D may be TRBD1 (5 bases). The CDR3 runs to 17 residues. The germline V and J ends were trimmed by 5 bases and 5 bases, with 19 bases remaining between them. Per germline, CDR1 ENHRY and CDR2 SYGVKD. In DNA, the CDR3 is TGTGCCATCAGTAACCTGGGACCCCGGAGAGATAATTCACCCCTCCACTTT. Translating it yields CAISNLGPRRDNSPLHF.

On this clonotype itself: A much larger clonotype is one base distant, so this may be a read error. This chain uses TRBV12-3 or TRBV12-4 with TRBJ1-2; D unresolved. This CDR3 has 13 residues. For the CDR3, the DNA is TGTGCCAGCACCCCGCAACAAAGTGGTGGCCACACCTTC. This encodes CASTPQQSGGHTF.

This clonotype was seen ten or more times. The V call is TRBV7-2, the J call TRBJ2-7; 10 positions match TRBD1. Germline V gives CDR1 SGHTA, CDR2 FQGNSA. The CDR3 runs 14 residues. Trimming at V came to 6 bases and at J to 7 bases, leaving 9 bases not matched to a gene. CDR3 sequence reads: CASRRDRGLGEQYF. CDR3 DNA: TGTGCCAGCAGACGGGACAGGGGTTTAGGAGAGCAGTACTTC.

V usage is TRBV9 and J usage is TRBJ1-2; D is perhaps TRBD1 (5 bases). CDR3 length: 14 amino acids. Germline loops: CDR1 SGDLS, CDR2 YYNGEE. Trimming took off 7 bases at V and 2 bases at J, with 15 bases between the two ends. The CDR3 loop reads CASSPQDGNYGYTF. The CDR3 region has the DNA TGTGCCAGCTCACCACAGGACGGCAACTATGGCTACACCTTC.